Listed below are T cell receptor beta chains from one sample, sequenced in a study of post-analysis software for immune sequencing data. TCRdb independently ran MiXCR on the PCR reads; one entry per CDR3 protein. The repertoire consists of hundreds of thousands of distinct CDR3 sequences, with 30% occurring once and the leading ten covering around 0.56%. Sequencing was done on a sample of blood. The source is a girl between 5 and 17 years old with multiple sclerosis. The CDR3 runs from the conserved cysteine through the conserved F or W. The order of the fields is V gene, J gene, D gene, clone size, CDR3 DNA, CDR3 protein. The D gene is left open where the match is weak. Where a row states a size, it is once, few, many or the class of an expanded clone; other rows omit it.

TRBV20-1	TRBJ2-1	TRBD2	many	TGCAGTGCTAGAGATCCTAGCGGGGGTGAAGTAAATGAGCAGTTCTTC	CSARDPSGGEVNEQFF
TRBV20-1	TRBJ2-7	-	-	TGCAGTGCTAGACAGGGGATGAACGAGCAGTACTTC	CSARQGMNEQYF
TRBV20-1	TRBJ2-5	TRBD2	-	TGCAGTGCTAGTTCCGGTAGCGGGGAGCTTTGGGAGACCCAGTACTTC	CSASSGSGELWETQYF
TRBV28	TRBJ2-7	TRBD1	-	TGTGCCAGCAGTCCTGACAGGGGGGGCGAGCAGTACTTC	CASSPDRGGEQYF
TRBV20-1	TRBJ1-2	TRBD1	-	TGCAGTGCTAGTGGGGGCAGGGGGCGAGGCGGCTACACCTTC	CSASGGRGRGGYTF
TRBV24-1	TRBJ2-1	TRBD1	-	TGTACCACCAGTGATCGACAGGGCTCCTACAATGAGCAGTTCTTC	CTTSDRQGSYNEQFF
TRBV20-1	TRBJ1-2	-	-	TGCAGTGCCAGTCCGGACCTGATAGACTATGGCTACACCTTC	CSASPDLIDYGYTF
TRBV28	TRBJ2-1	TRBD2	few	TGTGCCAGCATTGAGGCGGGGGGGCCGATTACCTACAATGAGCAGTTCTTC	CASIEAGGPITYNEQFF
TRBV7-2	TRBJ2-7	TRBD1	-	TGTGCCAGCAGCTTCCACAGGGGGAGCTACGAGCAGTACTTC	CASSFHRGSYEQYF
TRBV28	TRBJ2-5	-	few	TGTGCCAGCAGTTCCCAACAGGGTCAAGAGACCCAGTACTTC	CASSSQQGQETQYF
TRBV29-1	TRBJ2-5	-	many	TGCAGCGTCGACAGGACCCAAGAGACCCAGTACTTC	CSVDRTQETQYF
TRBV7-6	TRBJ2-7	TRBD2	-	TGTGCCAGCAGCCCCGGGGGGACTAGCGGGCAGTACTTC	CASSPGGTSGQYF
TRBV9	TRBJ2-5	-	-	TGTGCCAGCACGGGGACTTCGGCACAAGAGACCCAGTACTTC	CASTGTSAQETQYF
TRBV5-6	TRBJ1-5	TRBD1	few	TGTGCCAGCAGCTTAGACAGGGGTTCTGTTCAGCCCCAGCATTTT	CASSLDRGSVQPQHF
TRBV3-1	TRBJ2-7	-	few	TGTGCCAGCAGCCACGACGGGGGCTCCAACTACGAGCAGTACTTC	CASSHDGGSNYEQYF
TRBV7-2	TRBJ2-3	-	few	TGTGCCAGCAGCTTAGGTGGCGGGAAGGATACGCAGTATTTT	CASSLGGGKDTQYF
TRBV6-5	TRBJ2-3	TRBD2	-	TGTGCCAGCAGACACAGTAGCGGGAGCGCTGTAGATACGCAGTATTTT	CASRHSSGSAVDTQYF
TRBV6-2/TRBV6-3	TRBJ2-1	-	-	TGTGCCAGCAGTTTTGATTATCAGGGTGGTGAGCAGTTCTTC	CASSFDYQGGEQFF
TRBV4-3	TRBJ2-1	TRBD1	few	TGCGCCAGCAGCCAAGAGGACAGGGGGCACAATGAGCAGTTCTTC	CASSQEDRGHNEQFF
TRBV12-3/TRBV12-4	TRBJ2-3	-	-	TGTGCCAGCAGTTTCCTCCAAAGAGATACGCAGTATTTT	CASSFLQRDTQYF
TRBV7-2	TRBJ2-1	-	-	TGTGCCAGCAGCTTAGTTTCCGGGGAATCCTACGAGCAGTTCTTC	CASSLVSGESYEQFF
TRBV10-3	TRBJ2-3	TRBD2	-	TGTGCCATCGGGCCGGGACTAGCGGGGCCTAGCACAGATACGCAGTATTTT	CAIGPGLAGPSTDTQYF
TRBV15	TRBJ2-3	TRBD2	-	TGTGCCACCAGCACCGGGACTAGCGGGGCAGATACGCAGTATTTT	CATSTGTSGADTQYF
TRBV28	TRBJ1-2	-	-	TGTGCCAGCAGTTCCTCCCCGGACGTTTATGGCTACACCTTC	CASSSSPDVYGYTF
TRBV5-1	TRBJ2-3	TRBD1	-	TGCGCCAGCAGCTGGGGGACAGTAGTAGATACGCAGTATTTT	CASSWGTVVDTQYF
TRBV6-6	TRBJ1-2	TRBD1	-	TGTGCCAGCAGTTACCGGGACAGGGTATATGGCTACACCTTC	CASSYRDRVYGYTF
TRBV5-6	TRBJ1-1	-	few	TGTGCCAGCAGCTTCGCCAGATCAGTTACTGAAGCTTTCTTT	CASSFARSVTEAFF
TRBV4-1	TRBJ1-2	-	few	TGCGCCAGCAGCCAAGAACAGGGCAACTATGGCTACACCTTC	CASSQEQGNYGYTF
TRBV5-5	TRBJ1-6	TRBD1	-	TGTGCCAGCAGCATAGCGGACAGGGTCGGAAATTCACCCCTCCACTTT	CASSIADRVGNSPLHF
TRBV5-6	TRBJ2-7	-	-	TGTGCCAGCAGCTCGGACAGCCCCTCGGGCGAGCAGTACTTC	CASSSDSPSGEQYF
TRBV7-2	TRBJ1-6	TRBD1	-	TGTGCCAGCAGCTCTACAGGGGCTGATTCACCCCCCCACTTT	CASSSTGADSPPHF
TRBV3-1	TRBJ2-3	-	many	TGTGCCAGCAGCCAACGCGCTGGTCGGACGTCCACAGATACGCAGTATTTT	CASSQRAGRTSTDTQYF
TRBV20-1	TRBJ2-7	-	-	TGCAGGGCTGGGCCAGATTTCTACGAGCAGTACTTC	CRAGPDFYEQYF
TRBV28	TRBJ2-7	TRBD2	-	TGTGCCAGCACCTCTAGCGGGAGGGCCGCGGAGTACGAGCAGTACTTC	CASTSSGRAAEYEQYF
TRBV7-9	TRBJ2-3	-	-	TGTGCCAGCAGCATAGTTCGCGGCGGCGCAGATACGCAGTATTTT	CASSIVRGGADTQYF
TRBV7-2	TRBJ2-1	-	-	TGTGCCAGCAGCTTGTGGGGGAATGAGCAGTTCTTC	CASSLWGNEQFF
TRBV20-1	TRBJ2-4	TRBD1	few	TGCAGTGCTAGGGGGCTCAGGGGGCTAAGCAAAAACATTCAGTACTTC	CSARGLRGLSKNIQYF
TRBV20-1	TRBJ1-5	TRBD1	-	TGCAGTGCTAGTGGCGACCGGGACAGCCCAAATCAGCCCCAGCATTTT	CSASGDRDSPNQPQHF
TRBV7-3	TRBJ2-5	-	-	TGTGCCAGCAGATTTACAGGGACGGAAGAGACCCAGTACTTC	CASRFTGTEETQYF
TRBV7-2	TRBJ2-7	-	-	TGTGCCAGCAGGCCTGGGAGCGGTCCCTACGAGCAGTACTTC	CASRPGSGPYEQYF
TRBV6-6	TRBJ1-5	-	few	TGTGCCAGCAGTTACTCGGGGCAGGGGCTACCGGTTGAGCATTTT	CASSYSGQGLPVEHF
TRBV4-3	TRBJ1-6	-	few	TGCGCCAGCAGCCAAGAACTCAGCATCTATAATTCACCCCTCCACTTT	CASSQELSIYNSPLHF